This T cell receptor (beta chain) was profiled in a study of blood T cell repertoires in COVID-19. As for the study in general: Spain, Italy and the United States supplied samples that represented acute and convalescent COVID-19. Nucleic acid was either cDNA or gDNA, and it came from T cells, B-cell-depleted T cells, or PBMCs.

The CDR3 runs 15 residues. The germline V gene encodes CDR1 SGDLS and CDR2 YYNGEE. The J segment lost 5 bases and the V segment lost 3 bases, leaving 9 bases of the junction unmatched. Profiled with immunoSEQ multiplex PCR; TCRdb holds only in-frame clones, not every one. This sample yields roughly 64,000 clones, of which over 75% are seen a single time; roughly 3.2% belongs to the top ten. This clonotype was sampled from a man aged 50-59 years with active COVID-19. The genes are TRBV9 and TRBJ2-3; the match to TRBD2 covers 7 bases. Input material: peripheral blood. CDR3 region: CASSGLAGEGDTQYF. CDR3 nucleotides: TGTGCCAGCAGCGGTCTGGCGGGGGAGGGAGATACGCAGTATTTT.